This TCR beta chain was identified during a study of blood T cell repertoires in COVID-19. Study at large: The origin of the acute and convalescent COVID-19 samples was the United States, Italy and Spain. PBMCs, B-cell-depleted T cells, or T cells provided the cDNA or gDNA that made up the material.

The authors' processing: Estimation of nucleated cell counts was performed using reference gene primer amplification. Measured with immunoSEQ multiplex PCR; TCRdb has only the in-frame clones, and not every one. V, J and clone size are taken as reported in that table, and D and trimming were inferred from the DNA itself. This sample yields 100,000 to 150,000 clones, of which roughly 86% are seen a single time; roughly 10% belongs to the top ten. The CDR3 consists of 14 residues. Between the trimmed V and J ends, which lost 6 bases and 1 base, there was a span of 12 bases. The germline CDR1 and CDR2 sequences are SGHAT and FQNNGV. Followed over time, Seattle patients had been enrolled while infection was active.

The chain links TRBV11-2 to TRBJ1-1, with D perhaps TRBD1 (5 bases). The source of this sequence is a woman aged 70-85 years with COVID-19, enrolled during active disease. The sample consisted of peripheral blood. The CDR3 reads CASRKNRQNTEAFF. The CDR3 bases are TGTGCCAGCAGAAAGAACAGGCAGAACACTGAAGCTTTCTTT.